Listed below are T cell receptor beta chains from one sample, sequenced in a study of shared clonotypes between healthy human individuals. This table comes from immunoSEQ multiplex PCR, and its TCRdb copy is limited to in-frame clones, with some not included. The sample has about 710,000 clones, around 78% seen once. Sequencing used memory CD4+ T cells sorted from blood. The receptors originated from a woman aged 25 to 39 in good health. Both conserved end residues are part of each CDR3. The D gene is left open where the match is weak. Some rows have no size entry. The others give once, few or many, or a class for an expanded clone.

v_call	clone_size	j_call	d_call	cdr3_nt	cdr3_aa
TRBV19	.	TRBJ2-7	.	TGTGCCAGTAGTAATCTCGGGGTCTACGAGCAGTACTTC	CASSNLGVYEQYF
TRBV21-1	.	TRBJ1-5	.	TGTGCCAGCAGCAAGGCCCATAGCAATCAGCCCCAGCATTTT	CASSKAHSNQPQHF
TRBV6-7	.	TRBJ2-1	.	TGTGCCAGCAGTTACTTCGTGATCAGGGGCGCATCAAGAAATGAGCAGTTCTTC	CASSYFVIRGASRNEQFF
TRBV27	many	TRBJ2-7	TRBD2	TGTGCCAGCAGTCCCAGTGGTAGCGGGACCCTCTACGAGCAGTACTTC	CASSPSGSGTLYEQYF
TRBV5-4	.	TRBJ2-3	TRBD2	TGTGCCAGCAGCTCGGGACTAGCGGCCTCTAGCACAGATACGCAGTATTTT	CASSSGLAASSTDTQYF
TRBV19	few	TRBJ2-5	TRBD2	TGTGCCAGTAGCGGGAGGGCCCAAGAGACCCAGTACTTC	CASSGRAQETQYF
TRBV11-2	.	TRBJ1-1	.	TGTGCCAGCAGGTCTACACCGGGACGTCTAGAAACTGAAGCTTTCTTT	CASRSTPGRLETEAFF
TRBV13	.	TRBJ2-3	.	TGTGCCAGCAGAGGGCGTGGGGGAGGCACGCAGTATTTT	CASRGRGGGTQYF
TRBV2	.	TRBJ2-1	.	TGTGCCAGCAGTGAAGCGCTCCCTGGCGATGAGCAGTTCTTC	CASSEALPGDEQFF
TRBV6-5	.	TRBJ2-7	.	TGTGCCAGCTTTCCGGGACATAGCCACGAGCAGTACTTC	CASFPGHSHEQYF
TRBV4-1	.	TRBJ2-1	.	TGCGCCAGCAGCCAAGGTCTTTCTCGGGTTTCCTACAATGAGCAGTTCTTC	CASSQGLSRVSYNEQFF
TRBV6-6	.	TRBJ2-1	TRBD2	TGTGCCAGCAGTTACTCGACAGCGGGAGCAAATGAGCAGTTCTTC	CASSYSTAGANEQFF
TRBV7-2	few	TRBJ2-7	.	TGTGCCAGCAGCTTAGTAGGGGGTTCCTACGAGCAGTACTTC	CASSLVGGSYEQYF
TRBV2	.	TRBJ2-7	TRBD2	TGTGCCAGCAGTGAAGGTGTAGCGGGGGCCTGGGACGAGCAGTACTTC	CASSEGVAGAWDEQYF
TRBV5-4	once	TRBJ2-3	.	TGTGCCAGCAGCTTCCGGTCCGGGGGCAGAGCAGATACGCAGTATTTT	CASSFRSGGRADTQYF
TRBV18	many	TRBJ1-1	.	TGTGCCAGCTCACGAGGGGGGGGCACTGAAGCTTTCTTT	CASSRGGGTEAFF
TRBV2	many	TRBJ2-2	TRBD2	TGTGCCAGCAGTGAACGAGCGGGAGGGTCGAACACCGGGGAGCTGTTTTTT	CASSERAGGSNTGELFF
TRBV18	.	TRBJ1-2	TRBD1	TGTGCCAGCTCACCACCGTGGCAGGGGGCCGCACGGGGCTACACCTTC	CASSPPWQGAARGYTF
TRBV19	few	TRBJ1-1	.	TGTGCCAGTAGTATATCCAGGGTAATAGACGTAACCGCCAACACTGAAGCTTTCTTT	CASSISRVIDVTANTEAFF
TRBV5-1	.	TRBJ2-6	.	TGCGCCAGCAGCTTGACGGGTCTCTCTGGGGCCAACGTCCTGACTTTC	CASSLTGLSGANVLTF
TRBV30	.	TRBJ2-7	TRBD2	TGTGCCTCCTCAATAGCGGGAGCCTACGAGCAGTACTTC	CASSIAGAYEQYF
TRBV18	.	TRBJ1-1	.	TGTGCCAGCTCACCCATCAGCAGGAACACTGAAGCTTTCTTT	CASSPISRNTEAFF
TRBV30	few	TRBJ2-7	.	TGTGCCTTGCGGGATAGGAACTACGAGCAGTACTTC	CALRDRNYEQYF
TRBV13	.	TRBJ2-1	.	TGTGCCAGCAGCTTATTTTGGGACTCACGCTACAATGAGCAGTTCTTC	CASSLFWDSRYNEQFF
TRBV30	.	TRBJ2-7	.	TGTGCCTGGAGCCACAGGGTCGGCGAGCAGTACTTC	CAWSHRVGEQYF
TRBV5-4	.	TRBJ2-5	.	TGTGCCAGCAGCTTGATTGGGAAGTGGGAGACCCAGTACTTC	CASSLIGKWETQYF
TRBV5-1	.	TRBJ1-2	.	TGCGCCAGCAGCCATGGACAGTTGGTGAATGGCTACACCTTC	CASSHGQLVNGYTF
TRBV19	.	TRBJ2-5	TRBD2	TGTGCCAGTATGTCGAGCGGGAGAATCACAGAGACCCAGTACTTC	CASMSSGRITETQYF
TRBV5-8	.	TRBJ2-1	.	TGTGCCAGCAGCTTGGGAGATCGTACAGGGGGAGGGTACAATGAGCAGTTCTTC	CASSLGDRTGGGYNEQFF
TRBV4-1	.	TRBJ2-1	TRBD2	TGCGCCAGCAGCCAAGAGGTTAGCGGGAGAGTAGTTAATAATGAGCAGTTCTTC	CASSQEVSGRVVNNEQFF
TRBV2	.	TRBJ2-1	.	TGTGCCAGCAGGGGGGGTCAGTTGGGCTCCTACAATGAGCAGTTCTTC	CASRGGQLGSYNEQFF
TRBV28	.	TRBJ2-7	.	TGTGCCAGCAGTTTAAGGGGCGAGCAGTACTTC	CASSLRGEQYF
TRBV6-1	.	TRBJ1-5	.	TGTGCCAGCAGTGAGGGGTGGGGACATCAGCCCCAGCATTTT	CASSEGWGHQPQHF
TRBV5-6	.	TRBJ1-2	.	TGTGCCAGCACTGAGGGGGTGAACTATGGCTACACCTTC	CASTEGVNYGYTF
TRBV20-1	.	TRBJ1-2	.	TGCAGTGCCGGGGTAGAGGGTGGCTACACCTTC	CSAGVEGGYTF
TRBV19	once	TRBJ1-5	.	TGTGCCAGTAGTATGTTCGGGCAAAGGGATCAGCCCCAGCATTTT	CASSMFGQRDQPQHF
TRBV7-6	few	TRBJ1-5	.	TGTGCCAGCAGCTTAGCGCCAGACAATCAGCCCCAGCATTTT	CASSLAPDNQPQHF
TRBV19	.	TRBJ2-7	TRBD2	TGTGCCAGTAGTATAACTGGCGGGAGGGCCCTCGAGCAGTACTTC	CASSITGGRALEQYF
TRBV4-1	.	TRBJ2-4	TRBD2	TGCGCCAGCAGCCAACCACTAGCGGGAGCCAAAAACATTCAGTACTTC	CASSQPLAGAKNIQYF
TRBV5-1	.	TRBJ2-7	.	TGCGCCAGCAGCTTGGTCGTGGGAGCACGATACGAGCAGTACTTC	CASSLVVGARYEQYF
TRBV11-3	.	TRBJ2-5	.	TGTGCCAGCAGCTTAGGGGGGCCGGAGACCCAGTACTTC	CASSLGGPETQYF
TRBV6-5	many	TRBJ1-2	.	TGTGCCAGCAGTGTTCACTCGACAGGCCTCTATGGCTACACCTTC	CASSVHSTGLYGYTF
TRBV10-1	.	TRBJ2-2	.	TGCGCCAGCAGTGAGAAGGGGGATAACACCGGGGAGCTGTTTTTT	CASSEKGDNTGELFF
TRBV6-5	.	TRBJ2-1	TRBD2	TGTGCCAGCAGTTACTCCAGCGGGAGAACCTACAATGAGCAGTTCTTC	CASSYSSGRTYNEQFF
TRBV19	.	TRBJ1-5	.	TGTGCCAGTAGTAGGGACAAGATTCAGCCCCAGCATTTT	CASSRDKIQPQHF
TRBV11-2	many	TRBJ2-7	TRBD1	TGTGCCAGCAGAGTACAGGGGGACTCCTACGAGCAGTACTTC	CASRVQGDSYEQYF
TRBV19	few	TRBJ2-7	.	TGTGCCAGTAGTTTCGGGGGACACGAGCAGTACTTC	CASSFGGHEQYF
TRBV9	.	TRBJ2-2	.	TGTGCCAGCAGCGTAGAAGTCGGGTCGAACACCGGGGAGCTGTTTTTT	CASSVEVGSNTGELFF
TRBV5-1	.	TRBJ2-7	TRBD2	TGCGCCAGCAGCGATAGCGGGGGCTCCTACGAGCAGTACTTC	CASSDSGGSYEQYF
TRBV6-6	.	TRBJ1-4	TRBD1	TGTGCCAGCAGTTACACACAGGGGGCTAATGAAAAACTGTTTTTT	CASSYTQGANEKLFF
TRBV19	.	TRBJ1-3	.	TGTGCCAGTATTGCGGGATCCTCTGGAAACACCATATATTTT	CASIAGSSGNTIYF
TRBV27	.	TRBJ2-3	.	TGTGCCAGCAGAGGGGGGGGCAAAAACACGCAGTATTTT	CASRGGGKNTQYF
TRBV4-1	.	TRBJ1-5	TRBD1	TGCGCCAGCAGCCCCGGGGACAGACAACATCAGCCCCAGCATTTT	CASSPGDRQHQPQHF
TRBV29-1	many	TRBJ2-1	.	TGCAGCGCCCCCTCGGGAGCTAGTGGGTTTAATGAGCAGTTCTTC	CSAPSGASGFNEQFF